Listed below are T cell receptor beta chains from one sample, sequenced in a study of cytomegalovirus exposure and HLA in healthy donors. Measured with immunoSEQ multiplex PCR; TCRdb has only the in-frame clones, and not every one. Among 100,000 to 150,000 clones listed, around two thirds were seen once. Material for sequencing was PBMCs. The receptors come from a man aged 60 to 69 in good health and CMV-seropositive. Each CDR3 is given without its conserved first and last residue.

V gene	J gene	CDR3 protein
TRBV30	TRBJ1-2	AWSRRTGGLSGYT
TRBV2	TRBJ1-6	ARGRSNQNSPLH
TRBV6-5	TRBJ2-4	ASSFAGAPGDIQY
TRBV9	TRBJ2-3	ASSVSVAGGLNTQY
TRBV15	TRBJ2-2	ATNLAGQNTGELF
TRBV7-3	TRBJ1-1	ASSRTGGGEAF
TRBV6-1	TRBJ2-5	ASRSPGETQY
TRBV4-2	TRBJ1-6	ASSQDRWGQGVNSPLH
TRBV28	TRBJ2-1	ASVPGQSYNEQF
TRBV4-1	TRBJ1-1	ASSLRPVSGTGTGGMNTEAF
TRBV15	TRBJ2-7	ATSVGLMYEQY
TRBV7-9	TRBJ2-3	ASSLGGLTTDTQY
TRBV11-3	TRBJ2-2	ASSFLTTGELF
TRBV19	TRBJ2-2	ASSPPPPTGTGELF
TRBV5-1	TRBJ2-3	ASSLQGVWDTQY
TRBV30	TRBJ1-6	AYNGGVRSPLH
TRBV6-5	TRBJ1-2	ASSFSRDSYGYT
TRBV19	TRBJ2-5	ASSTRTGGWETQY
TRBV30	TRBJ1-2	AWTSILLRANYGYT
TRBV5-6	TRBJ1-5	ASSLGNSQPQH
TRBV7-9	NA	ASSSPGQWYEQY
TRBV9	TRBJ2-5	ASSVGSGGAQETQY
TRBV5-1	TRBJ1-1	ASSFGGGGGLNTEAF
TRBV19	TRBJ2-7	ASSRMASGGSLQTYEQY
TRBV2	TRBJ2-1	ASNLEARSDEQF
TRBV6-6	TRBJ2-7	ASTESQRGAIYEQY
TRBV2	TRBJ2-3	ASSLTPGLAILNTQY
TRBV6-1	TRBJ2-7	ASIARGTENYEQY
TRBV6-5	TRBJ1-4	ASSGTGANEKLF
TRBV15	NA	ATSRGTAPYEQY
TRBV2	TRBJ1-5	ASSTSGSAQPQH
TRBV18	TRBJ2-3	ASSLDRGRSTDTQY
TRBV2	TRBJ1-5	ASSDGGGGNQPQH
TRBV9	TRBJ2-5	ASSGSSGGVETQY
TRBV13	TRBJ2-1	ASSLEGGAEQF
TRBV18	TRBJ2-7	ASSPVRLPGDEQY
TRBV7-2	TRBJ2-4	ASSLAAAGRENIQY
TRBV9	TRBJ2-3	ASSDDRGPDTQY
TRBV9	TRBJ2-3	ASSVAASGRVSTQY
TRBV5-6	TRBJ1-1	ASSSVGHPEAF
TRBV30	TRBJ2-3	AWSVGGATDTQY
TRBV30	TRBJ1-1	AWNTGGKTEAF
TRBV5-1	TRBJ2-5	ASSWRTGSGETQY
TRBV27	TRBJ2-7	ATARTGTRTYEQY
TRBV7-5	TRBJ2-7	VRSLAVAGGPPYEQY
TRBV5-1	TRBJ1-2	ASSPGGSTGYT
TRBV5-1	TRBJ2-1	ASNLASGGEQF
TRBV27	TRBJ1-2	ASSLDRVYGYT
TRBV2	TRBJ2-7	ASRKGLAVTYEQY
TRBV5-4	TRBJ2-6	ASSTKGQDSGANVLT
TRBV11-2	TRBJ2-5	ASSLMVTRGLETQY
TRBV30	TRBJ1-5	AWSLNRGPQPQH
TRBV28	TRBJ2-7	ASGTGTYEQY
TRBV4-1	TRBJ1-4	ASSPRRGQAINEKLF